This entry concerns a single T cell receptor beta chain. Antigen specificity is unknown. The data were produced by immunoSEQ multiplex PCR, yet TCRdb's version contains in-frame clones alone and is incomplete. The sample includes about 10,000 clones, approximately 65% seen only once; the top ten take less than 0.6%. These data come from a study of regulatory dendritic cells for organ transplantation. General observations from the study: Regulatory dendritic cells appeared to expand memory CD8+ clones less than mature ones. Alloreactive memory CD8+ T cell pools varied considerably between individuals.

CFSE-labeled sorted T cells met regulatory or mature dendritic cells for roughly 5 days. The clonotype comes from a human donor in good health. Sequenced sample: naive CD4+ T cells from blood cultured with dendritic cells. Regarding subset: CD45RA+ naive T cells.

This CDR3 reads CASSPMTGNSFGTEAFF. The CDR3 DNA reads as TGTGCCAGTAGTCCGATGACAGGGAATAGTTTTGGCACTGAAGCTTTCTTT. The V gene is TRBV19, the J gene TRBJ1-1; 7 bases agree with TRBD1. The trim removed 5 bases at V and 4 bases at J, leaving 16 bases unmatched. Germline CDR1 LNHDA, CDR2 SQIVND (reference sequence). This CDR3 has 17 residues. Based on the CDR3 plus reference TRBV19 and TRBJ1-1, the full variable domain is DGGITQSPKYLFRKEGQNVTLSCEQNLNHDAMYWYRQDPGQGLRLIYYSQIVNDFQKGDIAEGYSVSREKKESFPLTVTSAQKNPTAFYLCASSPMTGNSFGTEAFFGQGTRLTVV.